The present T cell receptor (beta chain) was sequenced within a study of CD8+CD57+ T cells in acquired aplastic anemia. All sequencing subjects had displayed CD8+CD57+ cell expansion on flow cytometry. Genomic DNA served as template for TCR beta VDJ and CDR3 profiling. In TCRdb, the reads were re-called with MiXCR into one record per CDR3 protein. The table has around 170,000 distinct CDR3 sequences, more than 45% seen once. CDR3 length equals 14 residues. The germline CDR1 and CDR2 sequences are SEHNR and FQNEAQ (reference sequence). With 2 bases removed from V and 6 bases from J, the gap between germline ends came to 13 bases.

Source material: sorted CD4+, CD8+, or CD8+CD57+ T cells (not recorded which) from PBMCs. The rearrangement joins TRBV7-9 to TRBJ1-1, with TRBD1 as a possible D gene (5 bases). The source is a human donor with aplastic anemia. The CDR3 reads CASSLFQGRPEAFF. The CDR3 DNA is TGTGCCAGCAGCTTATTTCAGGGACGGCCTGAAGCTTTCTTT.